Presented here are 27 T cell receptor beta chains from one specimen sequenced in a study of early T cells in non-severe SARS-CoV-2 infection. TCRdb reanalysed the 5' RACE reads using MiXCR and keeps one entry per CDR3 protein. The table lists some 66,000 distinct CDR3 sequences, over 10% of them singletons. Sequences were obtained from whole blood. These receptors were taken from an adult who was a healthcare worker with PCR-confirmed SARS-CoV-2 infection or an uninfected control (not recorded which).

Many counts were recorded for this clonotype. The CDR3 here is CASSWGRIGFYNEQFF. For the CDR3, the DNA is TGTGCCAGCAGCTGGGGGCGGATAGGCTTTTACAATGAGCAGTTCTTC. The chain employs TRBV7-2 and TRBJ2-1; D possibly corresponds to TRBD1 (6 bases). The CDR3 has 16 residues. Germline V gene sequence: CDR1 SGHTA, CDR2 FQGNSA. V was shortened by 4 bases and J by 4 bases, with 17 bases between the two germline ends.

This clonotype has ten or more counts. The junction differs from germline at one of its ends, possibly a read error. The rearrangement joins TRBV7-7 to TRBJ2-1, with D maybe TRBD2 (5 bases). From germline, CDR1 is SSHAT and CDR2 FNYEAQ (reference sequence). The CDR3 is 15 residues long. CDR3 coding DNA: TGTGCCAGCAGCTTAAGTAGCGCCGCCTACCATGAGCAGTTCTTC. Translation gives CASSLSSAAYHEQFF.

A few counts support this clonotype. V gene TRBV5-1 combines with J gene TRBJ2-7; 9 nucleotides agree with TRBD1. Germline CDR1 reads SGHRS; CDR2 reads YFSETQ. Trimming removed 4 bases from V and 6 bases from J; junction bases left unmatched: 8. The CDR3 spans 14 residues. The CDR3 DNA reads TGCGCCAGCAGCACCGGACAGGGGATTAGCGAGCAGTACTTC. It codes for CASSTGQGISEQYF.

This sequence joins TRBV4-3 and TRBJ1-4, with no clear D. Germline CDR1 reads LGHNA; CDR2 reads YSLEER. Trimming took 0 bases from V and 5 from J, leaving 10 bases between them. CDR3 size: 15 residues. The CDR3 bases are TGCGCCAGCAGCCAAGATGTGCGGGAGAATGAAAAACTGTTTTTT. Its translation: CASSQDVRENEKLFF.

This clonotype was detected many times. The CDR3 loop is CASRLSGDTQYF. In DNA, the CDR3 is TGTGCCAGTAGACTGAGTGGAGATACGCAGTATTTT. The chain is built from TRBV19 and TRBJ2-3; D unclear. The ends were cut back, 6 bases at V and 5 bases at J, with 9 bases in the middle. Germline loops: CDR1 LNHDA, CDR2 SQIVND (reference sequence). The CDR3 covers 12 residues.

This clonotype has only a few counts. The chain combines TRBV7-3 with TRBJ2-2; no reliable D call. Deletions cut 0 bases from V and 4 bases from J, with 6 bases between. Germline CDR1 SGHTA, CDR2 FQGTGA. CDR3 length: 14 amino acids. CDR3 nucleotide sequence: TGTGCCAGCAGCTTAACGAGCGCCACCGGGGAGCTGTTTTTT. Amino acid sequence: CASSLTSATGELFF. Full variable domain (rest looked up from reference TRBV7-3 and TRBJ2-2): GAGVSQTPSNKVTEKGKYVELRCDPISGHTALYWYRQSLGQGPEFLIYFQGTGAADDSGLPNDRFFAVRPEGSVSTLKIQRTERGDSAVYLCASSLTSATGELFFGEGSRLTVL.

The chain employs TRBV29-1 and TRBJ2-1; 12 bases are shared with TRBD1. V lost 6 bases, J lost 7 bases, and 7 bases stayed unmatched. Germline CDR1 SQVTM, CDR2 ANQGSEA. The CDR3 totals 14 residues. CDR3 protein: CSVSWDRGRNEQFF. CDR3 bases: TGCAGCGTCTCCTGGGACAGGGGGCGGAATGAGCAGTTCTTC.

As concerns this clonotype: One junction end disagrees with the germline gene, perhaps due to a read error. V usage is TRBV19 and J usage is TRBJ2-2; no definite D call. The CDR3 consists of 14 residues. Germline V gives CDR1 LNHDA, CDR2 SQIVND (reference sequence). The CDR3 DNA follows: TGTGCCAGTGTAGGGTGGAAGAACACGGGGGAGCTGTTTTTT. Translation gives CASVGWKNTGELFF.

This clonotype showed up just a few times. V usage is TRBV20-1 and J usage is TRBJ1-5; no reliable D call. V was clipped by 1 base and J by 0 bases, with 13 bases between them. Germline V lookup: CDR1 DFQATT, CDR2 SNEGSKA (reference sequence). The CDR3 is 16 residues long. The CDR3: CSARGGGAYSNQPQHF. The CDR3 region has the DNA TGCAGTGCTAGAGGAGGAGGAGCTTATAGCAATCAGCCCCAGCATTTT.

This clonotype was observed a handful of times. The CDR3 region has the DNA TGTGCCAGTACCACCCTAGCGGGAGAAATGAGGGAGCAGTTCTTC. This encodes CASTTLAGEMREQFF. The chain links TRBV19 to TRBJ2-1; 10 bases line up with TRBD2. The ends lost 7 bases at V and 10 bases at J; junction bases unmatched: 13. This CDR3 region has 15 residues. The germline V gene encodes CDR1 LNHDA and CDR2 SQIVND (reference sequence).

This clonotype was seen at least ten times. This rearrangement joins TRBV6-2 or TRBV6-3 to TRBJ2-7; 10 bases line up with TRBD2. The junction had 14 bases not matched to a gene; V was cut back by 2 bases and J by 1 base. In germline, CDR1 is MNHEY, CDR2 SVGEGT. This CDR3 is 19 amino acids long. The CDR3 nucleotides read TGTGCCAGCAGTTACCCCACCGGGGCTAGCGGGAGACTATCCTACGAGCAGTACTTC. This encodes CASSYPTGASGRLSYEQYF.

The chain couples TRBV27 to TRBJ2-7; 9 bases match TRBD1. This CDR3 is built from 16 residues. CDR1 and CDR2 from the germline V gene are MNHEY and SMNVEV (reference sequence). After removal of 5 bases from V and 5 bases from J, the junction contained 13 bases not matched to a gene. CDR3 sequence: CASSPYTGGAGHEQYF. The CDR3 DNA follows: TGTGCCAGCAGTCCATACACAGGGGGCGCAGGGCACGAGCAGTACTTC.

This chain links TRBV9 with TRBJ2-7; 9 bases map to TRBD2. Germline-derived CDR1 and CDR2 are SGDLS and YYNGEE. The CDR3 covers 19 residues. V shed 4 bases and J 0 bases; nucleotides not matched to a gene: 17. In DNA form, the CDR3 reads TGTGCCAGCAGCCGCATTCCGGGACTAGCCCACCATTACTCCTACGAGCAGTACTTC. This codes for CASSRIPGLAHHYSYEQYF.

CDR3 sequence reads: CSARQGYYEQYF. CDR3 nucleotide sequence: TGCAGTGCGAGACAGGGCTACTACGAGCAGTACTTC. The V and J genes are TRBV20-1 and TRBJ2-7; 7 positions agree with TRBD1. Germline CDR1 reads DFQATT; CDR2 reads SNEGSKA (reference sequence). This CDR3 has 12 amino acids. V shed 6 bases and J 3 bases; nucleotides not matched to a gene: 5.

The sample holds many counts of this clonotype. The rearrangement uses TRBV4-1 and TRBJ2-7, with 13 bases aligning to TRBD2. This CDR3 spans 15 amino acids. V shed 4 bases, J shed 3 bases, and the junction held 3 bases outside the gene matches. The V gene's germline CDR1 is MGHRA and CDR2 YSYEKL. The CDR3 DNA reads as TGCGCCAGCAGCCTACTAGCGGGAGGGCTCTACGAGCAGTACTTC. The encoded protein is CASSLLAGGLYEQYF.

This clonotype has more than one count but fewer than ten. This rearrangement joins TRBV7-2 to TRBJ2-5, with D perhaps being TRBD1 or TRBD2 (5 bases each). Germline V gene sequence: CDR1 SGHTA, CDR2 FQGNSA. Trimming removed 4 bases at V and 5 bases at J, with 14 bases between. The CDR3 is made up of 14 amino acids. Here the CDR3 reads CASSSYTGQETQYF. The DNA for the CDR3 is TGTGCCAGCAGCTCCTACACGGGGCAGGAGACCCAGTACTTC.

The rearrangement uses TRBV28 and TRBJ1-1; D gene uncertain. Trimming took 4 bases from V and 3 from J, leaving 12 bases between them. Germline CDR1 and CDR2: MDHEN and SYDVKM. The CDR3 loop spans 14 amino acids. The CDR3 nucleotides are TGTGCCAGCAGTTCCAGTGCCCTAGACACTGAAGCTTTCTTT. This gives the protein CASSSSALDTEAFF.

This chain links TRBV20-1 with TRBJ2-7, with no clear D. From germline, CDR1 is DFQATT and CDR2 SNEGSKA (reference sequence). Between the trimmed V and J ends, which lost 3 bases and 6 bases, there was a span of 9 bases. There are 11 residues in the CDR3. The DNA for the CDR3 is TGCAGTGCTAGTGGAGCCAGCGAGCAGTACTTC. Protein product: CSASGASEQYF.

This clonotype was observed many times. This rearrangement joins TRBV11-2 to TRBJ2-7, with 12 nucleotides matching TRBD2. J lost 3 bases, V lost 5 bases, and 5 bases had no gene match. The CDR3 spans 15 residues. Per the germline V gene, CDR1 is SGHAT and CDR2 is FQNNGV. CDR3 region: CASSGTSGFLYEQYF. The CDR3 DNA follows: TGTGCCAGCAGCGGGACTAGCGGGTTCCTCTACGAGCAGTACTTC.

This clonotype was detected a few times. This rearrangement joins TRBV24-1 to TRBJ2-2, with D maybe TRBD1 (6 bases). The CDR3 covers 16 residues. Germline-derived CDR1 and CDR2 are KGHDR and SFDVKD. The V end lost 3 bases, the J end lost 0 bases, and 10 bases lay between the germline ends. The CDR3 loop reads CATSDGDRPNTGELFF. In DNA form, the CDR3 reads TGTGCCACCAGTGATGGTGACAGGCCGAACACCGGGGAGCTGTTTTTT.

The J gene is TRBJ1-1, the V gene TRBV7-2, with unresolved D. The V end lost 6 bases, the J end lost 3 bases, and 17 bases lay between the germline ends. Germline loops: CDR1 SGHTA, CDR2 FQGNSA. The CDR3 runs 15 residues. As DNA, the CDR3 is TGTGCCAGCAGGGTCCGGTCCGGAGCCTACACTGAAGCTTTCTTT. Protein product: CASRVRSGAYTEAFF.

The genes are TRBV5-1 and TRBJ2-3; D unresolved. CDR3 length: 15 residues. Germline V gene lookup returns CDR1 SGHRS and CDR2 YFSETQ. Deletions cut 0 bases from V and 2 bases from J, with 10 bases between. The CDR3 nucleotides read TGCGCCAGCAGCTTGGTCGGCGGACCCACAGATACGCAGTATTTT. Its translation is CASSLVGGPTDTQYF.

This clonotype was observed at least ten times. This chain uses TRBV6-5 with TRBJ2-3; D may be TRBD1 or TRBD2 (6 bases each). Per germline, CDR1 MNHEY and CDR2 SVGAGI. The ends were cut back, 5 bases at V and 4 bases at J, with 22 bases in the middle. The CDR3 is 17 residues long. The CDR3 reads CASSNPFLGGNADTQYF. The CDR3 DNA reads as TGTGCCAGCAGTAACCCTTTTCTGGGGGGCAACGCAGATACGCAGTATTTT.

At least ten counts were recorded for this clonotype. In DNA, the CDR3 is TGTGCCAGCAGCTTAGATATGTGGTACAATGAGCAGTTCTTC. It is translated as CASSLDMWYNEQFF. The rearrangement links TRBV7-2 to TRBJ2-1; D remains ambiguous. Germline assignment: CDR1 SGHTA and CDR2 FQGNSA. Trimming removed 1 base from V and 4 bases from J, with 8 bases in between. The CDR3 is 14 residues long.

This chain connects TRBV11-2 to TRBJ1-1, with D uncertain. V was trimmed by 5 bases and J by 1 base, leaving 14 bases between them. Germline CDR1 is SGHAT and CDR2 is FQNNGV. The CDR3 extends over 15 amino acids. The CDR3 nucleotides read TGTGCCAGCAGCCTTCGACAAGGGCCGAACACTGAAGCTTTCTTT. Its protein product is CASSLRQGPNTEAFF.

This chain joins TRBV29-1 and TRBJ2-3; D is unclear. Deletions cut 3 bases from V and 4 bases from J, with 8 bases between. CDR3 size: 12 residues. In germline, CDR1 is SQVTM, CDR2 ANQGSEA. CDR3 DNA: TGCAGCGTTGATAAGGGCGCAGATACGCAGTATTTT. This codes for CSVDKGADTQYF.

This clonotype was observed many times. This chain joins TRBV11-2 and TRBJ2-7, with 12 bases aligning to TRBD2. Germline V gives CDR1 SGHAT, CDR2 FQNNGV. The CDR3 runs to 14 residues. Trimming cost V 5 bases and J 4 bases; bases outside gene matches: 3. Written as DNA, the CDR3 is TGTGCCAGCAGCCTAGCGGGAGGGAAGTACGAGCAGTACTTC. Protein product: CASSLAGGKYEQYF.